Listed below are T cell receptor beta chains from one sample, sequenced in a study of cytomegalovirus exposure and HLA in healthy donors. This table comes from immunoSEQ multiplex PCR, and its TCRdb copy is limited to in-frame clones, with some not included. The sample gives more than 150,000 clones, approximately 84% of which show up once; approximately 6% is in the top ten. The source material was PBMCs. The receptors were sampled from a woman aged 25 to 39 in good health and CMV-seropositive. CDR3s include the opening cysteine and the closing phenylalanine or tryptophan. The order of the fields is J gene, D gene, V gene, clone size, CDR3 DNA, CDR3 protein. D genes are given only for firm matches. Clone size appears in some rows only: once, few, many, or a class for an expanded clone.

TRBJ1-5,TRBD1,TRBV19,NA,TGTGCCAGTAGTAAGCAGGGGGCGAGGCATCAGCCCCAGCATTTT,CASSKQGARHQPQHF
TRBJ2-5,NA,TRBV7-6,once,TGTGCCAGCAGCTTAAGTGAGGAGACCCAGTACTTC,CASSLSEETQYF
TRBJ2-4,TRBD1,TRBV13,few,TGTGCCAGCAGCCACCTCGAGACAGGGGGAAACATTCAGTACTTC,CASSHLETGGNIQYF
TRBJ2-2,TRBD2,TRBV5-4,NA,TGTGCCAGCAGCTTTGGACTAGCGGGGGGGGCCGGGGAGCTGTTTTTT,CASSFGLAGGAGELFF
TRBJ1-2,TRBD1,TRBV5-6,many,TGTGCCAGCAGCTTGAGTCCAGGGGGCTACTATGGCTACACCTTC,CASSLSPGGYYGYTF
TRBJ2-2,NA,TRBV2,NA,TGTGCCAGCACGTTACTAGCAGACACCGGGGAGCTGTTTTTT,CASTLLADTGELFF
TRBJ1-5,TRBD1,TRBV6-5,NA,TGTGCCAGCAGGGGGGACAGGGAGAGCAATCAGCCCCAGCATTTT,CASRGDRESNQPQHF
TRBJ2-7,NA,TRBV5-1,NA,TGCGCCAGCAGCTTTACTGGGGAGGAGCAGTACTTC,CASSFTGEEQYF
TRBJ2-1,NA,TRBV6-5,NA,TGTGCCAGCAGTTATGCCAGCTACAATGAGCAGTTCTTC,CASSYASYNEQFF
TRBJ1-5,NA,TRBV14,NA,TGTGCCTCCCCCCGGCCCCAGCATTTT,CASPRPQHF
TRBJ2-7,TRBD1,TRBV5-6,NA,TGTGCCAGCAGCTTGGCGGGACAGGGGTACTACGAGCAGTACTTC,CASSLAGQGYYEQYF
TRBJ1-5,TRBD1,TRBV5-1,NA,TGCGCCAGGACCGGGACAGGCTATCAGCCCCAGCATTTT,CARTGTGYQPQHF
TRBJ2-7,NA,TRBV7-2,NA,TGTGCCAGCAGCTTGAACGGTTACGAGCAGTACTTC,CASSLNGYEQYF
TRBJ1-1,TRBD1,TRBV5-5,once,TGTGCCAGCAGCCCGACAGGGGGCTGGAGCACTGAAGCTTTCTTT,CASSPTGGWSTEAFF
TRBJ2-1,TRBD1,TRBV5-1,NA,TGCGCCAGCAGCTTTATCCCGGGACAGGGTTATAGTGAGCAGTTCTTC,CASSFIPGQGYSEQFF
TRBJ2-1,TRBD2,TRBV4-1,NA,TGCGCCAGCAGCCCGACTCCCGGGACTAGCGGATACAATGAGCAGTTCTTC,CASSPTPGTSGYNEQFF
TRBJ2-1,NA,TRBV6-1,NA,TGTGCCAGCAGTGCTCTAGCGACCTCCCTGTTAGAAAATGAGCAGTTCTTC,CASSALATSLLENEQFF
TRBJ2-5,TRBD1,TRBV7-2,once,TGTGCCAGCAGCTTAGGTGGACAGGAGGCGGAGACCCAGTACTTC,CASSLGGQEAETQYF
TRBJ1-3,NA,TRBV4-3,NA,TGCGCCAGCAGCCATGCTGTGGGGCCGACTGGAAACACCATATATTTT,CASSHAVGPTGNTIYF
TRBJ2-1,NA,TRBV27,NA,TGTGCCACCAGAAGGGGCAGCTCCTACAATGAGCAGTTCTTC,CATRRGSSYNEQFF
TRBJ2-3,NA,TRBV5-1,NA,TGCGCCAGCAGCTTGAATGTGGCGCCTAGGTCAGATACGCAGTATTTT,CASSLNVAPRSDTQYF